This T cell receptor (beta chain) was obtained from a study of cytomegalovirus exposure and HLA in healthy donors. Study-level results: In presence/absence analyses, roughly uniform sequencing depth across donors was assumed.

A single count supports this clone. Its antigen remains unknown. Use of 60 Vbeta and 13 Jbeta primers characterized the PCR. The repertoire was sequenced with immunoSEQ multiplex PCR; TCRdb's copy has only in-frame clones and lacks some. The data show 150,000 to 200,000 clones, around 80% seen once. The sequence derives from a young man in good health and CMV-seropositive. The sequencing sample was made of PBMCs.

The CDR3: CASRLGVLAGLTDTQYF. CDR3 nucleotides: TGTGCAAGTCGCTTAGGAGTCCTGGCAGGGCTCACAGATACGCAGTATTTT. This rearrangement joins TRBV12-2 to TRBJ2-3; TRBD1, the D gene given by the table, was not confirmed from the DNA. TRBV12-2 corresponds to a pseudogene. This CDR3 spans 17 amino acids.